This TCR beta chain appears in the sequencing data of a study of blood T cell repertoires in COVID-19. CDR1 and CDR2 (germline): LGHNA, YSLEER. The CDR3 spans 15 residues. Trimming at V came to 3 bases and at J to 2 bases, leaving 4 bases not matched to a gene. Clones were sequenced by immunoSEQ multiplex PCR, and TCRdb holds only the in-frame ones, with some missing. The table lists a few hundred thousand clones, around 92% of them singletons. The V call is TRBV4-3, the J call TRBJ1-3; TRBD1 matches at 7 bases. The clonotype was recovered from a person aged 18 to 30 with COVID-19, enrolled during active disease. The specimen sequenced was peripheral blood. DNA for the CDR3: TGCGCCAGCAGCCAGGGTACAGGGGCTGGAAACACCATATATTTT. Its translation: CASSQGTGAGNTIYF.